The rows below give T cell receptor beta chains drawn from one sample of a study of post-analysis software for immune sequencing data. TCRdb re-called the PCR reads with MiXCR, one entry per CDR3 protein. The table records approximately 350,000 distinct CDR3 sequences, 30% to 45% of them present only once. Sample: blood. The receptors stem from a girl between 5 and 17 years old with multiple sclerosis. Both conserved end residues are part of each CDR3. The D gene is left open where the match is weak. Part of the rows lack a size; the others show once, few, many or a class for expanded clones.

CATSDKGGTQYF,TGTGCCACCAGTGATAAGGGGGGGACCCAGTACTTC,TRBJ2-5,TRBV24-1,few,-
CASSYSIGGLGYGYTF,TGTGCCAGCAGTTACTCTATCGGGGGCTTGGGCTATGGCTACACCTTC,TRBJ1-2,TRBV6-5,-,-
CASSLPSRSYNEQFF,TGTGCCAGCAGTTTACCGTCCCGCTCCTACAATGAGCAGTTCTTC,TRBJ2-1,TRBV28,-,-
CASSVALDTEAFF,TGCGCCAGCAGCGTAGCATTGGACACTGAAGCTTTCTTT,TRBJ1-1,TRBV5-1,-,-
CASSRGATDTQYF,TGTGCCAGCAGTCGGGGGGCTACAGATACGCAGTATTTT,TRBJ2-3,TRBV28,-,-
CASSYSTSTAEDTQYF,TGTGCCAGCAGTTACTCGACATCGACGGCGGAGGATACGCAGTATTTT,TRBJ2-3,TRBV6-2/TRBV6-3,-,-
CASRRDSGNEKLFF,TGTGCCAGCAGAAGGGACAGCGGTAATGAAAAACTGTTTTTT,TRBJ1-4,TRBV6-5,-,TRBD1
CASSPRTSGNTGELFF,TGTGCCAGCAGCCCTAGGACTAGCGGAAACACCGGGGAGCTGTTTTTT,TRBJ2-2,TRBV9,-,TRBD2
CVTWAVPNIQYF,TGTGTCACCTGGGCCGTACCTAACATTCAGTACTTC,TRBJ2-4,TRBV6-1,-,-
CASSIRDSGYTF,TGTGCCAGTAGTATTCGGGACAGTGGCTACACCTTC,TRBJ1-2,TRBV19,-,TRBD1
CASSFSGGPGELFF,TGTGCCAGCAGCTTTTCAGGGGGGCCCGGGGAGCTGTTTTTT,TRBJ2-2,TRBV12-3/TRBV12-4,-,-
CASSFRIHPSGGSYNEQFF,TGTGCCAGCAGCTTCCGAATCCACCCCTCGGGTGGTTCCTACAATGAGCAGTTCTTC,TRBJ2-1,TRBV7-2,many,-
CASSYEGSAFF,TGTGCCAGCAGTTACGAGGGGAGCGCTTTCTTT,TRBJ1-1,TRBV6-6,-,-
CASSPNAPGYYGYTF,TGTGCCAGCTCACCAAACGCGCCTGGCTACTATGGCTACACCTTC,TRBJ1-2,TRBV18,-,-
CASSPPVQGAMSDEQYF,TGTGCCAGCAGCCCACCCGTACAGGGGGCAATGTCCGACGAGCAGTACTTC,TRBJ2-7,TRBV7-9,-,TRBD1
CASSLLHNTEAFF,TGTGCCAGCAGTTTATTGCATAACACTGAAGCTTTCTTT,TRBJ1-1,TRBV27,-,-
CASSYSGEGYTF,TGTGCCAGCAGTTACTCTGGCGAGGGCTACACCTTC,TRBJ1-2,TRBV6-5,few,-
CASSHYDQGHEQYF,TGTGCCAGCAGCCACTACGACCAGGGTCACGAGCAGTACTTC,TRBJ2-7,TRBV14,-,-
CASSTPDMYEQYF,TGTGCCAGCAGCACTCCGGACATGTACGAGCAGTACTTC,TRBJ2-7,TRBV7-8,-,-
CASSQDEAAYNEQFF,TGTGCCAGCAGCCAAGATGAGGCAGCCTACAATGAGCAGTTCTTC,TRBJ2-1,TRBV4-2,-,-
CASSQEGGVQYF,TGTGCCAGCAGCCAAGAGGGCGGTGTGCAGTACTTC,TRBJ2-7,TRBV3-1,few,-
CASSAPDRGPEAFF,TGTGCCAGCAGCGCCCCTGACAGGGGTCCTGAAGCTTTCTTT,TRBJ1-1,TRBV7-3,few,TRBD1
CSVGGDSVGELFF,TGCAGCGTTGGGGGGGACTCCGTAGGGGAGCTGTTTTTT,TRBJ2-2,TRBV29-1,-,-
CASSLATSGGAREQFF,TGTGCCAGCAGCTTGGCCACTAGCGGGGGGGCGAGAGAGCAGTTCTTC,TRBJ2-1,TRBV5-6,once,TRBD2
CASSDMTWGDTQYF,TGTGCCAGCAGTGACATGACATGGGGGGATACGCAGTATTTT,TRBJ2-3,TRBV25-1,-,-
CASTGADYGYTF,TGTGCCAGCACTGGGGCCGACTATGGCTACACCTTC,TRBJ1-2,TRBV3-1,-,-
CASRTTPGSYEQYF,TGTGCCAGCCGAACAACCCCCGGCAGCTACGAGCAGTACTTC,TRBJ2-7,TRBV27,-,-
CASSYSAASGTSYEQYF,TGTGCCAGCAGTTACTCTGCGGCTAGCGGTACCTCCTACGAGCAGTACTTC,TRBJ2-7,TRBV6-5,many,TRBD2
CASSLGTGTGNEKLFF,TGTGCCAGCAGCCTAGGGACCGGGACGGGCAATGAAAAACTGTTTTTT,TRBJ1-4,TRBV7-9,few,-
CASSSELANYGYTF,TGTGCCAGCAGCTCAGAGTTAGCTAACTATGGCTACACCTTC,TRBJ1-2,TRBV7-9,few,-
CASSLGDYNEQFF,TGCGCCAGCAGCTTGGGGGACTACAATGAGCAGTTCTTC,TRBJ2-1,TRBV5-1,many,-
CSVQLVGRGETQYF,TGCAGCGTTCAACTCGTGGGGAGGGGAGAGACCCAGTACTTC,TRBJ2-5,TRBV29-1,few,TRBD2
CASSYGTYTDTQYF,TGTGCCAGCAGTTACGGGACCTACACAGATACGCAGTATTTT,TRBJ2-3,TRBV6-5,-,-
CASSYSQLGTEAFF,TGTGCCAGCAGTTACTCACAACTCGGCACTGAAGCTTTCTTT,TRBJ1-1,TRBV6-6,few,-
CASSSHGGRGANEQFF,TGCGCCAGCAGCTCCCATGGGGGTCGAGGGGCCAATGAGCAGTTCTTC,TRBJ2-1,TRBV4-1,many,-
CASSQVGNQETQYF,TGCGCCAGCAGCCAAGTGGGGAACCAAGAGACCCAGTACTTC,TRBJ2-5,TRBV4-1,-,-
CASRSTGTGGIQYF,TGTGCCAGCAGGAGTACCGGGACAGGGGGGATTCAGTACTTC,TRBJ2-4,TRBV27,-,TRBD1
CAISGVKLLLSAGNTIYF,TGTGCCATCAGTGGTGTTAAGTTACTCCTTTCGGCAGGAAACACCATATATTTT,TRBJ1-3,TRBV10-3,few,-
CASMKQGEGTDTQYF,TGTGCCAGCATGAAACAGGGGGAGGGCACAGATACGCAGTATTTT,TRBJ2-3,TRBV27,-,TRBD1
CAISGVAETQYF,TGTGCCATCAGTGGGGTGGCAGAGACCCAGTACTTC,TRBJ2-5,TRBV10-3,-,-
CASSVRGGLNEQFF,TGTGCCAGCAGCGTGCGGGGGGGCCTGAATGAGCAGTTCTTC,TRBJ2-1,TRBV3-1,-,TRBD2
CASSVGENYNEQFF,TGTGCCAGCAGCGTAGGCGAGAACTACAATGAGCAGTTCTTC,TRBJ2-1,TRBV27,-,-
CASSLGRVPTDTQYF,TGTGCCAGCAGTTTAGGCCGAGTTCCTACAGATACGCAGTATTTT,TRBJ2-3,TRBV12-3/TRBV12-4,-,-
CSAPPGDLYNEQFF,TGCAGTGCACCTCCGGGGGACCTTTACAATGAGCAGTTCTTC,TRBJ2-1,TRBV20-1,few,-
CASSYLDHEQYF,TGTGCCAGCAGTTACTTGGACCACGAGCAGTACTTC,TRBJ2-7,TRBV6-6,few,-
CSARTGTDNSPLHF,TGCAGTGCTAGGACCGGGACCGATAATTCACCCCTCCACTTT,TRBJ1-6,TRBV20-1,-,-
CASSLAPYRGLSNQPQHF,TGTGCCAGCAGCTTAGCGCCTTACAGGGGGCTAAGCAATCAGCCCCAGCATTTT,TRBJ1-5,TRBV7-2,once,TRBD1
CASSFTGGGITGELFF,TGTGCCAGCAGTTTCACAGGGGGCGGTATCACCGGGGAGCTGTTTTTT,TRBJ2-2,TRBV27,-,TRBD1
CASRNRTENTEAFF,TGTGCCAGCAGAAACCGGACCGAGAACACTGAAGCTTTCTTT,TRBJ1-1,TRBV7-9,-,-
CSARVGGKPYEQYF,TGCAGTGCTAGAGTGGGGGGTAAACCCTACGAGCAGTACTTC,TRBJ2-7,TRBV20-1,-,-
CASSAPGGSSYGYTF,TGTGCCAGCAGTGCCCCAGGGGGTAGCAGCTATGGCTACACCTTC,TRBJ1-2,TRBV25-1,few,TRBD1
CASSQESAYNEQFF,TGCGCCAGCAGCCAAGAATCAGCATACAATGAGCAGTTCTTC,TRBJ2-1,TRBV4-3,once,-
CATSDRSDNEQFF,TGTGCCACCTCCGACAGGAGCGACAATGAGCAGTTCTTC,TRBJ2-1,TRBV15,-,-
CASSLEAASSYNEQFF,TGTGCCAGCAGCTTAGAGGCAGCTAGTTCTTACAATGAGCAGTTCTTC,TRBJ2-1,TRBV11-2,few,-
CASSYSPRYSTDTQYF,TGTGCCAGCAGTTACTCCCCCCGGTATAGCACAGATACGCAGTATTTT,TRBJ2-3,TRBV6-6,many,-
CASSPSTGSEQYF,TGTGCCAGCAGCCCCTCCACAGGGAGTGAGCAGTACTTC,TRBJ2-7,TRBV7-9,-,-
CASSYPGGQAYEQYF,TGTGCCAGCAGTTACCCCGGGGGGCAGGCCTACGAGCAGTACTTC,TRBJ2-7,TRBV28,few,-
CASSLSSLGYGYTF,TGTGCCAGCAGTTTATCGTCCTTGGGCTATGGCTACACCTTC,TRBJ1-2,TRBV27,-,-
CASRLTGQGIGYTF,TGTGCCAGCAGACTTACCGGACAGGGGATCGGCTACACCTTC,TRBJ1-2,TRBV3-1,-,TRBD1